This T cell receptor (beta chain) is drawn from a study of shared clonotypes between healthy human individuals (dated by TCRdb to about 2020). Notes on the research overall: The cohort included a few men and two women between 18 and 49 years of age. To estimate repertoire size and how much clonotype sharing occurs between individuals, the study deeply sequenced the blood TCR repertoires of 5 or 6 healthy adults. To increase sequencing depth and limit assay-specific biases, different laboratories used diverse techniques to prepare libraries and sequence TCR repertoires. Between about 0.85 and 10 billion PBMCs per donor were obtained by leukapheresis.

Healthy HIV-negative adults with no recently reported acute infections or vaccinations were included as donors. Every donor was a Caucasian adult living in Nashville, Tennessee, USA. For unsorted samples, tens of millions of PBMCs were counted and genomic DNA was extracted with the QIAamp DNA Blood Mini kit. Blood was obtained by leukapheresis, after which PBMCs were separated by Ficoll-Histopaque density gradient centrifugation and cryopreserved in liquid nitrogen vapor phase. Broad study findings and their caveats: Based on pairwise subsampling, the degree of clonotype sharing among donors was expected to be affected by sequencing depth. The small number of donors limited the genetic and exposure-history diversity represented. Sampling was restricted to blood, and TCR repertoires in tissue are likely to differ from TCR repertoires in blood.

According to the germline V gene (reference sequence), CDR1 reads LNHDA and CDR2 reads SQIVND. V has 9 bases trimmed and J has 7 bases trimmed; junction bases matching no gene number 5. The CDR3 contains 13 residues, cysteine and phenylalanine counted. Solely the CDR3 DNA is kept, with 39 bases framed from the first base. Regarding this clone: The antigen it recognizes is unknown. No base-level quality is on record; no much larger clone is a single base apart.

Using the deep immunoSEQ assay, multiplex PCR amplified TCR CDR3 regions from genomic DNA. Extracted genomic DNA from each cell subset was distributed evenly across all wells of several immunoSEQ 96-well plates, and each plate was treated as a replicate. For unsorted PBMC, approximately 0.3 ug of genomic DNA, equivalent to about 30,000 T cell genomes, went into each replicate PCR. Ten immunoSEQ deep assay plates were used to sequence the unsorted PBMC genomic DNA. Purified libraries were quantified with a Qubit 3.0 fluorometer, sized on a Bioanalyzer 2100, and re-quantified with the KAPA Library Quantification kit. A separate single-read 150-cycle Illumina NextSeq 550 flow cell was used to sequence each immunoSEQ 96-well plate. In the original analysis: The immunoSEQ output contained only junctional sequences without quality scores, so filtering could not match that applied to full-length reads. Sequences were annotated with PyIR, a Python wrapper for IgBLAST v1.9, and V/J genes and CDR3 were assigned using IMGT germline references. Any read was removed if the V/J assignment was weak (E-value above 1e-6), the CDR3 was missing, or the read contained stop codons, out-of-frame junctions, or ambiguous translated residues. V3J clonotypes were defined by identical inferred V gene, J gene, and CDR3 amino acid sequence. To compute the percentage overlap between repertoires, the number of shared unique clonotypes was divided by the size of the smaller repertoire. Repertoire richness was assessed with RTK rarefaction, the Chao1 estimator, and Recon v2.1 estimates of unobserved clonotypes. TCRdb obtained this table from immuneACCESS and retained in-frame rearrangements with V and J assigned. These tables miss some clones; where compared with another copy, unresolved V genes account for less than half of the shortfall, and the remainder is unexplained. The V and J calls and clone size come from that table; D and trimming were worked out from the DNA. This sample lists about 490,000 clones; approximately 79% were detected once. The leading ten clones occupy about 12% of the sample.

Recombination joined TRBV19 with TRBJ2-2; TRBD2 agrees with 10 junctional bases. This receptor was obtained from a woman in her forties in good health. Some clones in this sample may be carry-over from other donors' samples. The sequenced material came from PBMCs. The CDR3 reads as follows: CASQAGGGGELFF. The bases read TGTGCCAGCCAAGCGGGAGGGGGCGGGGAGCTGTTTTTT. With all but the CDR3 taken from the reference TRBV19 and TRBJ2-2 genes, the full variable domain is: DGGITQSPKYLFRKEGQNVTLSCEQNLNHDAMYWYRQDPGQGLRLIYYSQIVNDFQKGDIAEGYSVSREKKESFPLTVTSAQKNPTAFYLCASQAGGGGELFFGEGSRLTVL.